This TCR beta chain came from a study of spatial heterogeneity in lung cancer. Broader study findings: Blood carried ubiquitous expanded tumor TCRs more at resection than follow-up.

Indicated time point: blood at routine non-recurrence follow-up after resection. A single record per CDR3 protein comes from TCRdb applying MiXCR to the 5' RACE reads. The sample has approximately 100,000 distinct CDR3 sequences; approximately 19% are singletons. This clonotype appeared a few times. What it binds is not known. V shed 5 bases and J 3 bases; nucleotides not matched to a gene: 3. Germline-derived CDR1 and CDR2 are DFQATT and SNEGSKA (reference sequence). The CDR3 totals 12 residues. The receptor was isolated from a male donor with early-stage non-small cell lung cancer. Here the sequenced sample was PBMCs, taken at follow-up. The chain recombines TRBV20-1 with TRBJ1-2; 7 bases match TRBD1. CDR3 sequence reads: CSAVTGDYGYTF. The CDR3 nucleotides read TGCAGTGCTGTTACAGGGGACTATGGCTACACCTTC.